The next 26 T cell receptor beta chains were all read from a single sample in a study of cytomegalovirus exposure and HLA in healthy donors. Clones were sequenced by immunoSEQ multiplex PCR, and TCRdb holds only the in-frame ones, with some missing. The sample carries about 64,000 clones, 90% to 95% recorded once. Sequenced input: PBMCs. Source of these receptors: a woman between 18 and 29 years old in good health and CMV-seronegative.

In DNA form, the CDR3 reads TGTGCCAGCAGCTTAGTCGGCCGGGATAGTGGGTACGAGCAGTACTTC. It encodes CASSLVGRDSGYEQYF. The chain couples TRBV7-8 to TRBJ2-7; possibly TRBD2 for D (5 bases). The CDR3 loop spans 16 amino acids. Germline values: CDR1 SGHVS, CDR2 FQNEAQ. The V gene lost 1 base and the J gene lost 4 bases, with 17 bases spanning the gap.

The chain employs TRBV7-9 and TRBJ2-2; 12 bases are shared with TRBD2. J was trimmed by 4 bases and V by 3 bases; bases with no gene match: 3. Germline V CDR1 and CDR2: SEHNR, FQNEAQ (reference sequence). The CDR3 is 16 amino acids. Here the CDR3 reads CASSFSTSGGTGELFF. For the CDR3, the DNA is TGTGCCAGCAGCTTCTCGACTAGCGGGGGCACCGGGGAGCTGTTTTTT.

The V and J genes are TRBV18 and TRBJ1-2; 11 bases map to TRBD1. This CDR3 contains 15 residues. V shed 3 bases, J shed 7 bases, and the junction held 7 bases outside the gene matches. The V gene's germline CDR1 is KGHSH and CDR2 LQKENI. The CDR3 loop reads CASSPAGQGAIGYTF. The CDR3 nucleotides read TGTGCCAGCTCACCCGCAGGACAGGGGGCGATTGGCTACACCTTC.

The chain joins TRBV30 to TRBJ2-7; D possibly corresponds to TRBD2 (6 bases). Trimming left V 0 bases short and J 9 bases short, with 18 bases between. From germline, CDR1 is GTSNPN and CDR2 SVGIG (reference sequence). The CDR3 runs 14 residues. CDR3 protein: CAWSVSDRGNGQYF. CDR3 sequence (DNA): TGTGCCTGGAGTGTATCAGATCGGGGGAACGGGCAGTACTTC.

The rearrangement joins TRBV2 to TRBJ2-7, with D unclear. Between the trimmed V and J ends, which lost 6 bases and 1 base, there was a span of 13 bases. Germline V gene sequence: CDR1 SNHLY, CDR2 FYNNEI. The length of the CDR3 is 14 residues. The CDR3 coding sequence is TGTGCCAGCAGCCCGACGACTGGTTCCTACGAGCAGTACTTC. Its protein product is CASSPTTGSYEQYF.

Regarding this clone: The sample contains more than one DNA sequence encoding this CDR3. This rearrangement joins TRBV29-1 to TRBJ1-1; tentative D call: TRBD1 (5 bases). The CDR3 runs 13 residues. Germline CDR1 is SQVTM and CDR2 is ANQGSEA. The V gene lost 4 bases and the J gene lost 0 bases, with 9 bases spanning the gap. The CDR3 DNA sequence: TGCAGCGTTGTGGGGGGACTGAACACTGAAGCTTTCTTT. As protein: CSVVGGLNTEAFF.

V and J are TRBV6-5 and TRBJ2-4, with 7 bases aligning to TRBD2. This CDR3 region has 13 residues. Germline CDR1 is MNHEY and CDR2 is SVGAGI. V was clipped by 11 bases and J by 6 bases; unmatched bases: 10. DNA of the CDR3: TGTGCCGCACGTGGGGGAGGGGCAAACATTCAGTACTTC. Translating it yields CAARGGGANIQYF.

The V call is TRBV7-9, the J call TRBJ2-7, with 8 positions matching TRBD2. The CDR3 is 16 residues long. Germline V CDR1 and CDR2: SEHNR, FQNEAQ (reference sequence). V dropped 5 bases and J dropped 5; count of bases not matched to a gene: 14. CDR3 region: CASSHQLGTSFHEQYF. Written as DNA, the CDR3 is TGTGCCAGCAGCCATCAACTGGGGACTAGTTTCCACGAGCAGTACTTC.

A single count supports this clone. CDR3: CASSPWGGTSQTEAFF. The CDR3 DNA sequence: TGCGCCAGCAGCCCTTGGGGGGGGACATCTCAAACTGAAGCTTTCTTT. The rearrangement links TRBV5-1 to TRBJ1-1, with TRBD1 as a possible D gene (6 bases). The CDR3 totals 16 residues. The germline V gene has CDR1 SGHRS and CDR2 YFSETQ. Deletions cut 4 bases from V and 5 bases from J, with 21 bases between.

V is TRBV27 and J is TRBJ2-1; TRBD2 matches 10 bases. This CDR3 contains 14 residues. Looked up from germline, CDR1 is MNHEY and CDR2 is SMNVEV (reference sequence). Trimming removed 6 bases from V and 5 bases from J; junction bases left unmatched: 4. CDR3 coding DNA: TGTGCCAGCAGCATAGCGGGGGGTAACAATGAGCAGTTCTTC. Protein product: CASSIAGGNNEQFF.

The rearrangement links TRBV6-1 to TRBJ2-7; D may be TRBD2 (5 bases). Trimming left V 7 bases short and J 3 bases short, with 10 bases between. From germline, CDR1 is MNHNS and CDR2 SASEGT. CDR3 length: 12 amino acids. The CDR3 loop is CASNGDRYEQYF. In DNA form, the CDR3 reads TGTGCCAGCAACGGGGATCGCTACGAGCAGTACTTC.

This chain links TRBV6-1 with TRBJ1-6, with D perhaps matching TRBD1 (5 bases). Germline CDR1 and CDR2: MNHNS and SASEGT. Between the trimmed V and J ends, which lost 0 bases and 7 bases, there was a span of 13 bases. The CDR3 is 16 residues long. This CDR3 reads CASSEAYPGGNSPLHF. The CDR3 nucleotides are TGTGCCAGCAGTGAAGCGTATCCCGGGGGGAATTCACCCCTCCACTTT.

The chain recombines TRBV5-8 with TRBJ1-5, with 8 bases lining up with TRBD1. The V gene's germline CDR1 is SGHTS and CDR2 YDEGEE. The CDR3 length is 18 residues. V shed 0 bases, J shed 0 bases, and the junction held 8 bases outside the gene matches. The DNA for the CDR3 is TGTGCCAGCAGCTTGGGACAGGGGATCGACTATAGCAATCAGCCCCAGCATTTT. This gives the protein CASSLGQGIDYSNQPQHF.

This chain uses TRBV4-2 with TRBJ2-5; tentative D call: TRBD1 (5 bases). The CDR3 sequence is 16 residues long. Germline lookup yields CDR1 LGHNA and CDR2 YNFKEQ. The V gene lost 3 bases and the J gene lost 5 bases, with 19 bases spanning the gap. This CDR3 reads CASSQDVSRGAETQYF. The CDR3 region has the DNA TGTGCCAGCAGCCAGGATGTTTCTAGGGGCGCGGAGACCCAGTACTTC.

The rearrangement joins TRBV4-3 to TRBJ2-3, with TRBD1 identical over 9 bases. Germline assignment: CDR1 LGHNA and CDR2 YSLEER. V was pared by 1 base and J by 2 bases, with 1 base of the junction left unmatched. The CDR3 contains 15 residues. CDR3 sequence: CASSQGTGVTDTQYF. In DNA form, the CDR3 reads TGCGCCAGCAGCCAAGGGACAGGGGTCACAGATACGCAGTATTTT.

The chain combines TRBV7-2 with TRBJ2-1; TRBD2 aligns across 10 bases. The V gene end was trimmed by 1 base and the J gene end by 6 bases; junction bases not matched to a gene: 3. The CDR3 is 15 residues long. Germline values: CDR1 SGHTA, CDR2 FQGNSA. CDR3 loop: CASSLGLAGVNEQFF. CDR3 coding DNA: TGTGCCAGCAGCTTAGGGCTAGCGGGAGTCAATGAGCAGTTCTTC.

The V call is TRBV5-4, the J call TRBJ1-2; D is unclear. V lost 7 bases, J lost 0 bases, and 13 bases lay in between. The CDR3 is 14 residues long. From germline, CDR1 is SGHNT and CDR2 YYREEE (reference sequence). The CDR3 bases are TGTGCCAGCCAGCTCCGGAGTTCTAACTATGGCTACACCTTC. Encoded protein: CASQLRSSNYGYTF.

The chain recombines TRBV11-3 with TRBJ1-3, with D unclear. The germline V gene encodes CDR1 SGHNT and CDR2 YENEEA. V was cut by 4 bases and J by 3 bases, with 16 bases left in between. There are 16 residues in the CDR3. The CDR3 sequence: CASSSRTGYLGNTIYF. The CDR3 bases are TGTGCCAGCAGCTCCCGAACGGGTTATCTTGGAAACACCATATATTTT.

V and J are TRBV2 and TRBJ2-1; 10 positions match TRBD2. The trim removed 4 bases at V and 4 bases at J, leaving 7 bases unmatched. The CDR3 is 16 residues long. Germline V lookup: CDR1 SNHLY, CDR2 FYNNEI. Written as DNA, the CDR3 is TGTGCCAGCAGTGGGTGGGCTAGCGGGGGTTACAATGAGCAGTTCTTC. Protein product: CASSGWASGGYNEQFF.

The chain recombines TRBV5-1 with TRBJ2-1; TRBD2 matches at 11 bases. From germline, CDR1 is SGHRS and CDR2 YFSETQ. With 4 bases clipped from V and 10 bases from J, the junction kept 7 bases outside the gene matches. The CDR3 has 14 residues. The CDR3 DNA sequence: TGCGCCAGCAGCATAACTAGCGGGAGTGTAGAGCAGTTCTTC. Residues: CASSITSGSVEQFF.

The V and J genes are TRBV18 and TRBJ2-7; 7 nucleotides align to TRBD1. The V and J ends lost 2 bases and 7 bases, in that order; junction bases with no gene match: 5. The germline gives CDR1 KGHSH, CDR2 LQKENI. This CDR3 has 13 residues. The CDR3 DNA sequence: TGTGCCAGCTCACCAGCCACAGGGGAGGAGCAGTACTTC. This sequence encodes CASSPATGEEQYF.

The chain uses TRBV30 and TRBJ2-5; D might be TRBD1 (5 bases). This CDR3 has 13 residues. Deletions cut 2 bases from V and 1 base from J, with 8 bases between. CDR1 and CDR2 (germline): GTSNPN, SVGIG (reference sequence). Here the CDR3 DNA reads TGTGCCTGGAGTCAGGGAAGCCAAGAGACCCAGTACTTC. Translating it yields CAWSQGSQETQYF.

V is TRBV9 and J is TRBJ2-7; no clear D. This CDR3 is 13 amino acids long. Germline assignment: CDR1 SGDLS and CDR2 YYNGEE. Trimming left V 4 bases short and J 4 bases short, with 12 bases between. The CDR3 DNA follows: TGTGCCAGCAGCCTTGAAAACGGGTACGAGCAGTACTTC. It yields the protein CASSLENGYEQYF.

The chain joins TRBV7-3 to TRBJ2-3, with TRBD1 matching over 9 bases. Trimming took 4 bases from V and 8 from J; bases not matched to a gene: 13. The CDR3 is made up of 16 amino acids. Per germline, CDR1 SGHTA and CDR2 FQGTGA. The CDR3 spells CASSWEPGQGLGTQYF. The CDR3 DNA reads as TGTGCCAGCAGCTGGGAGCCGGGACAGGGTTTAGGTACGCAGTATTTT.

This rearrangement joins TRBV28 to TRBJ1-2; D may be TRBD1 (6 bases). The V gene lost 5 bases and the J gene lost 8 bases, with 18 bases spanning the gap. The CDR3 has 14 residues. Germline CDR1 reads MDHEN; CDR2 reads SYDVKM. In DNA form, the CDR3 reads TGTGCCAGCAGTCTTGGACAGACTCATGAGGGCTACACCTTC. Translation gives CASSLGQTHEGYTF.

The CDR3 bases are TGTGCCAGCAGCCCGCCCACTACCAATCAGCCCCAGCATTTT. Encoded protein: CASSPPTTNQPQHF. The genes are TRBV7-9 and TRBJ1-5; no reliable D call. CDR1 and CDR2 (germline): SEHNR, FQNEAQ (reference sequence). The CDR3 length is 14 residues. V lost 5 bases to trimming and J lost 3 bases, with 11 bases between them.